This TCR beta chain was documented in a study of metastatic and nonmetastatic thyroid tumors. Study in general: The authors compared repertoires across blood and tumor or nodule tissue from malignant and benign thyroid patients.

General observations from the study: In both blood and tumor samples, TCR beta diversity was reported significantly higher for malignant than benign nodules.

TCRdb reanalyzed the PCR reads via MiXCR. The table includes over 45,000 clones, about 20% detected once. Points on this clone: The antigen is not known.

No treatment of any kind had been given to any patient before thyroid surgery. This sequence originates from a male donor with papillary thyroid cancer or a benign thyroid nodule (not recorded which). Some clones in this sample may be carry-over from other donors' samples. The specimen was blood.

Here the CDR3 DNA reads TGTGCCAGCAGGGGGGGACAGGGAGGCTACGAGCAGTACTTC. Amino acid sequence: CASRGGQGGYEQYF. The chain links TRBV6-1 to TRBJ2-7, with 9 bases that match TRBD1. With V trimmed by 6 bases and J by 3 bases, 6 bases remained unmatched. This CDR3 is built from 14 residues. The germline V gene has CDR1 MNHNS and CDR2 SASEGT.